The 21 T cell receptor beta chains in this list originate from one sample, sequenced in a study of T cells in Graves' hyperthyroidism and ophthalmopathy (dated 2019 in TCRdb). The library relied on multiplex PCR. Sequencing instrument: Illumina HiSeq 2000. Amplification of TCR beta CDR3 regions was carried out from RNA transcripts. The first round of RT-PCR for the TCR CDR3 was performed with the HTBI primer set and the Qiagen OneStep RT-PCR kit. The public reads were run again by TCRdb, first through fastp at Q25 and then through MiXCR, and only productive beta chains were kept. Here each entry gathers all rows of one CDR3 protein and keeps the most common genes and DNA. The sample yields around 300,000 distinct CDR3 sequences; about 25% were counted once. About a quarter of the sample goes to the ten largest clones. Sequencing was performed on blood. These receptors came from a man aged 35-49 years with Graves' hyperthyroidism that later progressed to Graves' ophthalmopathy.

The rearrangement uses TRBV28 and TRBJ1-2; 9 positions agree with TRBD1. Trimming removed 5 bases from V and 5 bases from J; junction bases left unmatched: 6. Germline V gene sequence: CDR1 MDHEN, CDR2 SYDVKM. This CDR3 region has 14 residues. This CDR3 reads CASSLRDRDYGYTF. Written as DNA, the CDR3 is TGTGCCAGCAGTCTCCGGGACAGGGATTATGGCTACACCTTC.

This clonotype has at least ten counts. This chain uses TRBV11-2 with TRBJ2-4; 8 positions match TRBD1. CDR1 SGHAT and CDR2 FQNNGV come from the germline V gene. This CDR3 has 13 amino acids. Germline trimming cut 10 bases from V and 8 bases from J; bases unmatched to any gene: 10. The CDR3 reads CANVDRAWDIQYF. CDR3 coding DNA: TGTGCCAACGTGGACAGGGCGTGGGACATTCAGTACTTC.

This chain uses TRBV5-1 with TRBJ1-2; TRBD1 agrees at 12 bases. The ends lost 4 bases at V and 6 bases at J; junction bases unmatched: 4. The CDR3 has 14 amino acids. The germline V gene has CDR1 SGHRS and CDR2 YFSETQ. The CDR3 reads CASSRDRGRDGYTF. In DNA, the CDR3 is TGCGCCAGCAGCCGGGACAGGGGGCGCGATGGCTACACCTTC.

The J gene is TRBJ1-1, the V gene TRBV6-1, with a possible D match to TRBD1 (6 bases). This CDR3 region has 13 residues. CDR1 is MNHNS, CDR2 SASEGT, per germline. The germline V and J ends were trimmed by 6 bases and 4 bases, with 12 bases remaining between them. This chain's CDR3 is CASRRSGVTEAFF. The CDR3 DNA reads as TGTGCCAGCAGACGATCAGGGGTCACTGAAGCTTTCTTT.

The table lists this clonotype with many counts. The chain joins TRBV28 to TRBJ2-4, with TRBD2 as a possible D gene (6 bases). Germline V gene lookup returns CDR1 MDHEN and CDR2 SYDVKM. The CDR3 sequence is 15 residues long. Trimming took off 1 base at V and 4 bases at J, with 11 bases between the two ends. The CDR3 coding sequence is TGTGCCAGCAGTTTATCAGCGGGTCAGAAAAACATTCAGTACTTC. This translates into CASSLSAGQKNIQYF.

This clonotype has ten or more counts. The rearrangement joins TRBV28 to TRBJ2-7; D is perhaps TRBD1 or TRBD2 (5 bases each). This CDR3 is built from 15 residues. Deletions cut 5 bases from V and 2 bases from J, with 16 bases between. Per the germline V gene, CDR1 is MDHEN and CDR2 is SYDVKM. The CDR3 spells CASSAPGRRTYEQYF. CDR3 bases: TGTGCCAGCAGTGCACCGGGACGGAGGACCTACGAGCAGTACTTC.

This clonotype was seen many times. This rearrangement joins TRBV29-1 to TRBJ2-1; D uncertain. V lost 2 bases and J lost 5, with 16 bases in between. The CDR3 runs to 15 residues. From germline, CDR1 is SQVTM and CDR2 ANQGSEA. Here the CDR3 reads CSVELIAAYDNEQFF. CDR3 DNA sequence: TGCAGCGTTGAATTGATCGCAGCGTACGACAATGAGCAGTTCTTC.

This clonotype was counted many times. In DNA, the CDR3 is TGTGCCAGCAGTTTTACATACGAGCAGTACTTC. Protein sequence: CASSFTYEQYF. The J gene is TRBJ2-7, the V gene TRBV12-3 or TRBV12-4; no definite D call. Trimming removed 3 bases from V and 4 bases from J, with 4 bases in between. The CDR3 is made up of 11 amino acids.

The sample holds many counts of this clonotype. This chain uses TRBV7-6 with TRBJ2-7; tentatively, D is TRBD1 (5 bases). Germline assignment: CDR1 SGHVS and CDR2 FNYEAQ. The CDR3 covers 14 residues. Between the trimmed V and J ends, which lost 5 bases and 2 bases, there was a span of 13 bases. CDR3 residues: CASSRDSSPYEQYF. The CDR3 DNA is TGTGCCAGCAGCCGCGACAGTTCCCCCTACGAGCAGTACTTC.

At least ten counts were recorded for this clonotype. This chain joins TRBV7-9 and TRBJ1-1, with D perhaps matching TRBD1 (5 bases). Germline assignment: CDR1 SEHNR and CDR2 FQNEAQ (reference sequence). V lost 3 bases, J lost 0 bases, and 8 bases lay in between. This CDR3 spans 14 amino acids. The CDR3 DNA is TGTGCCAGCAGCTTTAGGGACCTGAACACTGAAGCTTTCTTT. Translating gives CASSFRDLNTEAFF.

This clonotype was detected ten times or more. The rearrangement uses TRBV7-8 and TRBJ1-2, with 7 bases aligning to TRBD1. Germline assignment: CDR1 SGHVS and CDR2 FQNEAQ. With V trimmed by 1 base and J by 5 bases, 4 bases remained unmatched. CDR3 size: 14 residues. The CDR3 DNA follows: TGTGCCAGCAGCTTAGGCCGACAGGGATATGGCTACACCTTC. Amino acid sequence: CASSLGRQGYGYTF.

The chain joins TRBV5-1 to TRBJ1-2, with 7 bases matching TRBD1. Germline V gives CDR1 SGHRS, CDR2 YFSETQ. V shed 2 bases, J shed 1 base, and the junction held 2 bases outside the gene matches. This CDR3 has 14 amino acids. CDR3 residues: CASSFGTVNYGYTF. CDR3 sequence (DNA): TGCGCCAGCAGCTTCGGGACAGTTAACTATGGCTACACCTTC.

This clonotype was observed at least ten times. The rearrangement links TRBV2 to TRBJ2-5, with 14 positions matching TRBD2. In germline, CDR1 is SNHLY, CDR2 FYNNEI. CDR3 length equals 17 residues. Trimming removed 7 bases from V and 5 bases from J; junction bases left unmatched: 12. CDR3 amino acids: CASTGTSGSGPLETQYF. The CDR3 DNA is TGTGCCAGCACCGGGACTAGCGGGAGTGGGCCTTTGGAGACCCAGTACTTC. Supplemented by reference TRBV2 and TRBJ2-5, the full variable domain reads EPEVTQTPSHQVTQMGQEVILRCVPISNHLYFYWYRQILGQKVEFLVSFYNNEISEKSEIFDDQFSVERPDGSNFTLKIRSTKLEDSAMYFCASTGTSGSGPLETQYFGPGTRLLVL.

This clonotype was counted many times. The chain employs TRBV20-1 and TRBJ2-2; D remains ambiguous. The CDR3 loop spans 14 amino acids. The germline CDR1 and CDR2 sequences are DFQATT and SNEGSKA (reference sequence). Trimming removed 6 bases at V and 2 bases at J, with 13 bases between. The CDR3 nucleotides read TGCAGTGCCACCTCCCTCCTCAACACCGGGGAGCTGTTTTTT. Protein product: CSATSLLNTGELFF.

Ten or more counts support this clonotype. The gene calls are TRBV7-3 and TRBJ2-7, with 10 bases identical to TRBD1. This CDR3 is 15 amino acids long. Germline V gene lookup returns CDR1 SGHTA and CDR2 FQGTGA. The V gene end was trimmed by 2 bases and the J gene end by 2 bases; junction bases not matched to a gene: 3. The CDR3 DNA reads TGTGCCAGCAGCTTAGCGACAGGGGGCCCCTACGAGCAGTACTTC. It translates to CASSLATGGPYEQYF.

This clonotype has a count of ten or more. Written as DNA, the CDR3 is TGCAGTGCAACACGGACGCTGGCAGAGACCCAGTACTTC. Translation: CSATRTLAETQYF. The chain uses TRBV20-1 and TRBJ2-5; no clear D gene. Germline CDR1 reads DFQATT; CDR2 reads SNEGSKA (reference sequence). V shed 6 bases and J shed 4 bases, with 15 bases lying between them. The CDR3 covers 13 residues.

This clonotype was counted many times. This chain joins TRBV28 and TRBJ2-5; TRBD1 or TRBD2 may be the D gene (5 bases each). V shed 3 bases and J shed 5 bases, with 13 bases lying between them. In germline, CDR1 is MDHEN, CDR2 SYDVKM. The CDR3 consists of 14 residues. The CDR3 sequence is CASSFRETVETQYF. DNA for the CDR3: TGTGCCAGCAGTTTTAGGGAGACAGTGGAGACCCAGTACTTC.

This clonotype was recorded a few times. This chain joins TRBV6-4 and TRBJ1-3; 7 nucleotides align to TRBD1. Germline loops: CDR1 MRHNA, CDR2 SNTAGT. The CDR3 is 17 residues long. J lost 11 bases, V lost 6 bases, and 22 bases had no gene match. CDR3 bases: TGTGCCAGCAGGACCCCAGGGACAGATATAACGAAACAACCCATATATTTT. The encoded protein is CASRTPGTDITKQPIYF.

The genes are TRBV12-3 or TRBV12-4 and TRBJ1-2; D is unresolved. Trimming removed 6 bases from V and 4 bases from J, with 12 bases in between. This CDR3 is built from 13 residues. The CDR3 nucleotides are TGTGCCAGCAGGGCACGGACCACCTATGGCTACACCTTC. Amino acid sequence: CASRARTTYGYTF.

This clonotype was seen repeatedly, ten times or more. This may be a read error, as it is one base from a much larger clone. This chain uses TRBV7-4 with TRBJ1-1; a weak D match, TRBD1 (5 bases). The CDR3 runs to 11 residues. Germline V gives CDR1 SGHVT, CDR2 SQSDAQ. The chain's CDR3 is CASGLKGMAFF. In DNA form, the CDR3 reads TGTGCCAGCGGCTTAAAGGGGATGGCTTTCTTT.

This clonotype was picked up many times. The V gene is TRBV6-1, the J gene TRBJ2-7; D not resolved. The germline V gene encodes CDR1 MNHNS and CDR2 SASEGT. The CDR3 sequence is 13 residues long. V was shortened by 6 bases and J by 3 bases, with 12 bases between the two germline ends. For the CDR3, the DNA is TGTGCCAGCAGCCCGTACCCTTACTACGAGCAGTACTTC. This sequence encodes CASSPYPYYEQYF.